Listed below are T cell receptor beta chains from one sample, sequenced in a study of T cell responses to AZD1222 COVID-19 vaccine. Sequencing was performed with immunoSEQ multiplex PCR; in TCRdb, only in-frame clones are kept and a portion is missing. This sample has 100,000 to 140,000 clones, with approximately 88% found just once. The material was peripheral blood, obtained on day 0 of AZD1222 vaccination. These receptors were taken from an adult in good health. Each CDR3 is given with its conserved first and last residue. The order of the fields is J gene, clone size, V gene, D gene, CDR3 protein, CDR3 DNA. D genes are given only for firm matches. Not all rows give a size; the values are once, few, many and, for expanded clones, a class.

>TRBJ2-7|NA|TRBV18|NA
CASSPGGNYEQYF
TGTGCCAGCTCACCGGGGGGAAACTACGAGCAGTACTTC
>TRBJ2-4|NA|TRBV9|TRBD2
CASSAHTGTSGENIQYF
TGTGCCAGCAGTGCTCACACCGGGACTAGCGGCGAAAACATTCAGTACTTC
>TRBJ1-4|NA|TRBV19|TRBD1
CASAVQGASEKLFF
TGTGCCAGTGCAGTACAGGGGGCTTCCGAAAAACTGTTTTTT
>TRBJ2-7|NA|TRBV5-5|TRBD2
CATTPGGTYEQYF
TGTGCCACCACCCCGGGGGGGACCTACGAGCAGTACTTC
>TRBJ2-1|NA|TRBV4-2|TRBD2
CASSRLGTSGNNEQFF
TGTGCCAGCAGCCGCCTAGGGACTAGCGGCAACAATGAGCAGTTCTTC
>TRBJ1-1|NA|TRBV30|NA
CAWSAFGGNTEAFF
TGTGCCTGGAGTGCCTTTGGGGGGAACACTGAAGCTTTCTTT
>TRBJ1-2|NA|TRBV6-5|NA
CASSGTSGNYGYTF
TGTGCCAGCAGCGGAACCTCAGGGAACTATGGCTACACCTTC
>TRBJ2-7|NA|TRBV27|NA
CASSLPGQSPYEQYF
TGTGCCAGCAGTTTACCCGGACAGTCCCCCTACGAGCAGTACTTC
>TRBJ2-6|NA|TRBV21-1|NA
CASSSWTYTFSGANVLTF
TGTGCCAGCAGCTCCTGGACGTATACCTTCTCTGGGGCCAACGTCCTGACTTTC
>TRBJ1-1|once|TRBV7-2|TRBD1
CASGQGDQLEAFF
TGTGCCAGCGGTCAGGGGGACCAACTTGAAGCTTTCTTT
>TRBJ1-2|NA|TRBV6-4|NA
CASSEQGLDGYTF
TGTGCCAGCAGTGAACAGGGATTAGATGGCTACACCTTC
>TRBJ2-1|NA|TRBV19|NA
CASSIARRQYNEQFF
TGTGCCAGTAGTATAGCCCGGAGACAATACAATGAGCAGTTCTTC
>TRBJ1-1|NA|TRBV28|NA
CASSSGQLNTEAFF
TGTGCCAGCAGTTCCGGACAGTTGAACACTGAAGCTTTCTTT
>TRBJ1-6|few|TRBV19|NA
CASSLSNSPLHF
TGTGCCAGTAGTCTAAGTAATTCACCCCTCCACTTT
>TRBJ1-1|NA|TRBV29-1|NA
CSVRRGGDTEAFF
TGCAGCGTCCGGAGGGGTGGCGACACTGAAGCTTTCTTT
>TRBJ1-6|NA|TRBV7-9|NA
CASSSRGRSPLHF
TGTGCCAGCAGCTCCCGGGGACGTTCACCCCTCCACTTT
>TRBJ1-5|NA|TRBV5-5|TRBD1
CASSLGQATNQPQHF
TGTGCCAGCAGCTTAGGACAGGCCACAAATCAGCCCCAGCATTTT
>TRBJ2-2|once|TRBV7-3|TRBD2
CASKLAINTGELFF
TGTGCCAGCAAACTAGCGATAAACACCGGGGAGCTGTTTTTT
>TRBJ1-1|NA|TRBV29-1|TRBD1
CSVSQGGTEAFF
TGCAGCGTTTCTCAGGGGGGAACTGAAGCTTTCTTT
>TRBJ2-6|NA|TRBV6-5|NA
CASSSKPYSGANVLTF
TGTGCCAGCAGTTCGAAACCGTACTCTGGGGCCAACGTCCTGACTTTC
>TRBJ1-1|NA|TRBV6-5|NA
CASSPKEGGRTEAFF
TGTGCCAGCAGTCCAAAAGAGGGTGGGCGTACTGAAGCTTTCTTT
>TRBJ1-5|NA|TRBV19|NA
CASSTRQVGQPQHF
TGTGCCAGTAGTACGAGACAGGTAGGTCAGCCCCAGCATTTT